This T cell receptor (beta chain) was captured in a study of blood T cell repertoires in COVID-19. Study as a whole: Acute and convalescent COVID-19 samples came from the United States, Italy and Spain.

In the authors' workflow: Nucleated cell counts were estimated from reference gene primer amplification. Using immunoSEQ multiplex PCR, the repertoire was profiled, and TCRdb retains in-frame clones only, with some absent. V, J and clone size reflect that table, while D and trimming were determined from the DNA. The sample carries under 200,000 clones, approximately 90% recorded once. In germline, CDR1 is LNHNV, CDR2 YYDKDF (reference sequence). This CDR3 has 15 residues. V was cut by 5 bases and J by 7 bases, with 18 bases left in between. Living in 25 or so US areas, the participants were between roughly 18 and 90 years of age. Participants were placed into cohorts based on the clinical history they reported.

Specimen: PBMCs or T cells enriched from blood (not recorded which). The TCR was taken from a woman younger than 30 who had recovered from COVID-19. The chain recombines TRBV15 with TRBJ2-1; D might be TRBD2 (6 bases). The CDR3 nucleotides are TGTGCCACCAGCTCCCGGGACTTCCGTTCTAATGAGCAGTTCTTC. It encodes CATSSRDFRSNEQFF.